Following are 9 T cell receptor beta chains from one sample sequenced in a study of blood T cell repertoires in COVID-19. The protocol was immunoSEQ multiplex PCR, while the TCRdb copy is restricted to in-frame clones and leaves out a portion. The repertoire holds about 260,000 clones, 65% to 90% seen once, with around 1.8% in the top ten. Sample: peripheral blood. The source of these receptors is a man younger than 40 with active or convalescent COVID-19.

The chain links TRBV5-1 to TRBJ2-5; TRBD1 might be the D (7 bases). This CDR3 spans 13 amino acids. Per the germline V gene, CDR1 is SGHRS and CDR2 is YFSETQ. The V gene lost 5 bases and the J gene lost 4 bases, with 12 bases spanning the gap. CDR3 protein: CASSQGGGETQYF. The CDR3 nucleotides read TGCGCCAGCAGTCAGGGGGGCGGAGAGACCCAGTACTTC.

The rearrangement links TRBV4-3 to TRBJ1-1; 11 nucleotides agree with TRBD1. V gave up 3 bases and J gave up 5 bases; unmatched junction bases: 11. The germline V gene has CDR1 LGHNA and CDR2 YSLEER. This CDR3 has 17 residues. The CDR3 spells CASSHLPGQGVGTEAFF. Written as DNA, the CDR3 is TGCGCCAGCAGCCATCTTCCGGGACAGGGGGTTGGTACTGAAGCTTTCTTT.

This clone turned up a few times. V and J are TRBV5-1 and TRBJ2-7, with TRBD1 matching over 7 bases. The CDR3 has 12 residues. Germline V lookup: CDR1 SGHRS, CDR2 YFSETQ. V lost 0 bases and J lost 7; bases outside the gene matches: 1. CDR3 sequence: CASSLDRGEQYF. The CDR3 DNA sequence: TGCGCCAGCAGCTTGGACAGGGGTGAGCAGTACTTC.

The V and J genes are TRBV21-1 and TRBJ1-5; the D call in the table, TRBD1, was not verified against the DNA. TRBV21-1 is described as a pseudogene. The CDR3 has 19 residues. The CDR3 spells CASSSKPGQGAYSNQPQHF. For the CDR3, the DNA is TGTGCCAGCAGCAGCAAACCGGGACAGGGTGCATATAGCAATCAGCCCCAGCATTTT.

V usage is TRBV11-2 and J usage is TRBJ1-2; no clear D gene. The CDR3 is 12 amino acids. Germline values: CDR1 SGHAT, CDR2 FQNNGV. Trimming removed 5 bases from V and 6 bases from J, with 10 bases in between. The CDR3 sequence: CASSKGRDGYTF. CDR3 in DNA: TGTGCCAGCAGCAAAGGGAGGGATGGCTACACCTTC.

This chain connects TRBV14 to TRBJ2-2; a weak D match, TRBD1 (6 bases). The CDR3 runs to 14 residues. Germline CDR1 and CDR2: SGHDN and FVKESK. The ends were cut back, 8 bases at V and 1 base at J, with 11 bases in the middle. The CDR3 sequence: CASAGTRNTGELFF. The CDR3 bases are TGTGCCAGCGCCGGGACACGGAACACCGGGGAGCTGTTTTTT.

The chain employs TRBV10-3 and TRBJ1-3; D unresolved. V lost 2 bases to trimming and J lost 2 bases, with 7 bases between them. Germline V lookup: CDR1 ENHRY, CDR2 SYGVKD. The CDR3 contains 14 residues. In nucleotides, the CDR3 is TGTGCCATCAGTGAGCCCACAGCTGGAAACACCATATATTTT. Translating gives CAISEPTAGNTIYF.

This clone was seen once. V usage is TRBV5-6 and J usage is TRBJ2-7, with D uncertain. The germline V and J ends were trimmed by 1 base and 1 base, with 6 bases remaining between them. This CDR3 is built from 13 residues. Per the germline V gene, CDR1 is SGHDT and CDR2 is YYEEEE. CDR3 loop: CASSLRSSYEQYF. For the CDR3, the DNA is TGTGCCAGCAGCTTGCGCAGTTCCTACGAGCAGTACTTC. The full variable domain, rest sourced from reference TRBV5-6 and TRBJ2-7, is DAGVTQSPTHLIKTRGQQVTLRCSPKSGHDTVSWYQQALGQGPQFIFQYYEEEERQRGNFPDRFSGHQFPNYSSELNVNALLLGDSALYLCASSLRSSYEQYFGPGTRLTVT.

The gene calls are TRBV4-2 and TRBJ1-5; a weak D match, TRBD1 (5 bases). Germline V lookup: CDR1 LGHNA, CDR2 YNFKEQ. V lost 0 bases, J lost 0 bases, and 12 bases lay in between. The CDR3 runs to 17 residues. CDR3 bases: TGTGCCAGCAGCCAAGAGGGGGGGGGACCTAGCAATCAGCCCCAGCATTTT. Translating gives CASSQEGGGPSNQPQHF.